The present TCR beta chain was sequenced within a study of response to subunit inactivated influenza vaccine. Unmatched junction bases numbered 12, after V lost 6 bases and J lost 5 bases. The CDR3 contains 17 residues. Concerning this clonotype itself: The target antigen is unknown.

The study's findings and limits: Every seasonal influenza vaccination brings in few new T cells, the authors suggested.

Using its own MiXCR run on the RT-PCR reads, TCRdb lists one record per CDR3 protein. The table shows about 570,000 distinct CDR3 sequences, with 10% to 15% occurring only once. The sample was PBMCs from blood, taken on the day of vaccination. The chain employs TRBV12-3 or TRBV12-4 and TRBJ2-2; 10 nucleotides align to TRBD2. This clonotype originated in a man aged 45-60 years who received an inactivated influenza vaccine. The CDR3 loop reads CASSMSSGGKRTGELFF. The CDR3 DNA follows: TGTGCCAGCAGCATGTCTAGCGGGGGCAAGAGGACCGGGGAGCTGTTTTTT.